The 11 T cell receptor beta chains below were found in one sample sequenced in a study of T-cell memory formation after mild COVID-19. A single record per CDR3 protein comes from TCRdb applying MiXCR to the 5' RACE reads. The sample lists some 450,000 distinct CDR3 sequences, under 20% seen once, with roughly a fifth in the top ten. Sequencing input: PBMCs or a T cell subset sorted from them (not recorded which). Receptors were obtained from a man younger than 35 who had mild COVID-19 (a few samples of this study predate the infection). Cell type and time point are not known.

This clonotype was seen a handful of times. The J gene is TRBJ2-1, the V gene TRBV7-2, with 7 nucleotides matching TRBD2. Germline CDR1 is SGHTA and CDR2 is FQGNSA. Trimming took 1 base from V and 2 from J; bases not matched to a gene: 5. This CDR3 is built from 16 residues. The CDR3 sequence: CASSLDSGGPYNEQFF. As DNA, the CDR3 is TGTGCCAGCAGCTTAGATTCGGGGGGACCCTACAATGAGCAGTTCTTC.

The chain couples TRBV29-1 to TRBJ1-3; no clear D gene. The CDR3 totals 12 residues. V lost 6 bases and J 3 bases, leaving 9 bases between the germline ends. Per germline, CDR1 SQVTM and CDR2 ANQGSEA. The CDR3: CSVPSSGNTIYF. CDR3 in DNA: TGCAGCGTACCGTCCAGTGGAAACACCATATATTTT. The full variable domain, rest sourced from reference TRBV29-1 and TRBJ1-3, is SAVISQKPSRDICQRGTSLTIQCQVDSQVTMMFWYRQQPGQSLTLIATANQGSEATYESGFVIDKFPISRPNLTFSTLTVSNMSPEDSSIYLCSVPSSGNTIYFGEGSWLTVV.

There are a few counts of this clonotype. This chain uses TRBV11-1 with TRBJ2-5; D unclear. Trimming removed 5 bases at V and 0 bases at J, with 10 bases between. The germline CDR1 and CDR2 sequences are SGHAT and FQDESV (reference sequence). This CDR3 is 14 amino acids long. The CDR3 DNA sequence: TGTGCCAGCAGCGAAACGGCGTACCAAGAGACCCAGTACTTC. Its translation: CASSETAYQETQYF.

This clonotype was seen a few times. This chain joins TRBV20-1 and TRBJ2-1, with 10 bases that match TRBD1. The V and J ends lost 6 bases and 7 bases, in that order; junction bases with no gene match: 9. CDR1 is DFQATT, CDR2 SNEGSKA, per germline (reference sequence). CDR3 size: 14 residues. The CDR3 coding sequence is TGCAGTGCACCCGGGACAGGGGACCCTAATGAGCAGTTCTTC. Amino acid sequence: CSAPGTGDPNEQFF.

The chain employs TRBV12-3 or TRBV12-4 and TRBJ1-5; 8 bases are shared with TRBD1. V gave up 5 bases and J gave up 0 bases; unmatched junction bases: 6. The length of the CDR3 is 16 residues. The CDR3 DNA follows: TGTGCCAGCAGTCAGGGACAGGTAAATAGCAATCAGCCCCAGCATTTT. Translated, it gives CASSQGQVNSNQPQHF.

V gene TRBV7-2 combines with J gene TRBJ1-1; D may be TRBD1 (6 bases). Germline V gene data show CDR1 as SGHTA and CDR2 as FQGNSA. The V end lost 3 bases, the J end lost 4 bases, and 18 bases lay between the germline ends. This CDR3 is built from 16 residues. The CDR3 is CASSLGASGWFTEAFF. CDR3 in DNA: TGTGCCAGCAGCTTGGGGGCCTCGGGCTGGTTCACTGAAGCTTTCTTT.

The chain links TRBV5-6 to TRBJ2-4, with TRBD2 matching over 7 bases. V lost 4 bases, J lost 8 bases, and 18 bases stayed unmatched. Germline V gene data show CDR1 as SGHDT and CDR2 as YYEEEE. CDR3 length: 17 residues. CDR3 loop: CASSLMGLRDPSHIQYF. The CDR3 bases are TGTGCCAGCAGCCTAATGGGACTACGGGATCCTTCGCACATTCAGTACTTC.

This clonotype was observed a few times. DNA of the CDR3: TGTGCCAGCAGCTTAGCTAGCGTCCGGACCGGGGAGCTGTTTTTT. Translated: CASSLASVRTGELFF. This chain connects TRBV7-9 to TRBJ2-2; tentatively, D is TRBD2 (5 bases). This CDR3 region has 15 residues. CDR1 is SEHNR and CDR2 is FQNEAQ in the germline V gene (reference sequence). V shed 0 bases and J shed 5 bases, with 10 bases lying between them. The complete variable domain, with remaining parts taken from reference TRBV7-9 and TRBJ2-2, reads DTGVSQNPRHKITKRGQNVTFRCDPISEHNRLYWYRQTLGQGPEFLTYFQNEAQLEKSRLLSDRFSAERPKGSFSTLEIQRTEQGDSAMYLCASSLASVRTGELFFGEGSRLTVL.

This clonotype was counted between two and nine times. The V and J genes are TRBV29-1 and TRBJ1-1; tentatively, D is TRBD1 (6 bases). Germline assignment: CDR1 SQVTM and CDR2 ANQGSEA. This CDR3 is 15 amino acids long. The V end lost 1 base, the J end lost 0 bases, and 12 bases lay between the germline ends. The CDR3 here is CSVEGGRGMNTEAFF. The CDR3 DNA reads TGCAGCGTTGAAGGGGGAAGGGGGATGAACACTGAAGCTTTCTTT.

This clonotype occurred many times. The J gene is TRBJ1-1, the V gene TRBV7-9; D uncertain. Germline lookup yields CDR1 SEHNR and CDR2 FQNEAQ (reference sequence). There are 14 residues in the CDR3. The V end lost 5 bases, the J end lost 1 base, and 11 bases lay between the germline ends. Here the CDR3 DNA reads TGTGCCAGCAGCATATCCACGGGGAACACTGAAGCTTTCTTT. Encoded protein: CASSISTGNTEAFF.

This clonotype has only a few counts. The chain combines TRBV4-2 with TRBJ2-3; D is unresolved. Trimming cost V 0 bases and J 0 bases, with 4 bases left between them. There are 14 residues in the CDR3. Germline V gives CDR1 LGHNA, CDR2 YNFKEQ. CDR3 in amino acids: CASSQEHSTDTQYF. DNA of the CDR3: TGTGCCAGCAGCCAAGAGCACAGCACAGATACGCAGTATTTT.